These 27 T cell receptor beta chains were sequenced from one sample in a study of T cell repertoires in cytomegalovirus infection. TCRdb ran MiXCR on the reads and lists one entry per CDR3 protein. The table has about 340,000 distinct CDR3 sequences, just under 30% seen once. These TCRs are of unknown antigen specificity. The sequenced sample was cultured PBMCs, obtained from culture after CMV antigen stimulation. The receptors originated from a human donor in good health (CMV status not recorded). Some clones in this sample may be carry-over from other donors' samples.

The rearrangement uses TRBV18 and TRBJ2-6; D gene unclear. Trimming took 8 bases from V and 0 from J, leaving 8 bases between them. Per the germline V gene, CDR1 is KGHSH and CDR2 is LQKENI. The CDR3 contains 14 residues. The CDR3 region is CASRPGSGANVLTF. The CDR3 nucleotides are TGTGCCAGCAGACCGGGCTCTGGGGCCAACGTCCTGACTTTC.

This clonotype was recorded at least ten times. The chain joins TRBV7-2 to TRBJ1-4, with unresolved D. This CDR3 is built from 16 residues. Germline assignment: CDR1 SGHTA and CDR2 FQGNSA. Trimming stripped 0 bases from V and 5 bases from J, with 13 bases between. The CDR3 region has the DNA TGTGCCAGCAGCTTAGCCAGGCACATCAAGAATGAAAAACTGTTTTTT. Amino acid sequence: CASSLARHIKNEKLFF. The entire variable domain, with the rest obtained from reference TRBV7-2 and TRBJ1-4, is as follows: GAGVSQSPSNKVTEKGKDVELRCDPISGHTALYWYRQSLGQGLEFLIYFQGNSAPDKSGLPSDRFSAERTGGSVSTLTIQRTQQEDSAVYLCASSLARHIKNEKLFFGSGTQLSVL.

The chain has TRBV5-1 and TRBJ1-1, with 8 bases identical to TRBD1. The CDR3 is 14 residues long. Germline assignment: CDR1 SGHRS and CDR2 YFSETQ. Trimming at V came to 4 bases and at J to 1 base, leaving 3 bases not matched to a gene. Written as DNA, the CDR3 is TGCGCCAGCAGCATGACAGGGGAGAACACTGAAGCTTTCTTT. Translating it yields CASSMTGENTEAFF.

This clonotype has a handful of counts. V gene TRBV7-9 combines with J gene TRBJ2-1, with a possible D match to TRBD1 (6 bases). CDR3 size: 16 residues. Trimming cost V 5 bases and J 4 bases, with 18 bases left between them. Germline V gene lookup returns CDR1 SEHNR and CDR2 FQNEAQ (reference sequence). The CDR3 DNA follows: TGTGCCAGCAGCCAAAACAGGGATGTAGGGTACAATGAGCAGTTCTTC. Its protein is CASSQNRDVGYNEQFF.

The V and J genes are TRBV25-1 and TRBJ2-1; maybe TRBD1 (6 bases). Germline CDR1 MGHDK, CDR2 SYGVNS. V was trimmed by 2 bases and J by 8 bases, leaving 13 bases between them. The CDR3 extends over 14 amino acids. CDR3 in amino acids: CASSEPTGIHEQFF. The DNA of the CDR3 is TGTGCCAGCAGTGAACCCACAGGGATCCATGAGCAGTTCTTC.

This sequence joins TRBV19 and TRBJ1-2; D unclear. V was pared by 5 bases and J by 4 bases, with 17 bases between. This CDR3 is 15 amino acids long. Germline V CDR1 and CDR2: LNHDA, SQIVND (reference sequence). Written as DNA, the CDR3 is TGTGCCAGTAGTTTTCCCCGCGACGGAATCTATGGCTACACCTTC. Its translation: CASSFPRDGIYGYTF.

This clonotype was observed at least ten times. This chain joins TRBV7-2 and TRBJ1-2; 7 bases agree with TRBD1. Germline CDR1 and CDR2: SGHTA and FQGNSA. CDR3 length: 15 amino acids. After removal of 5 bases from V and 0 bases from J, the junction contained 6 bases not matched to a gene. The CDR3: CASSLNRGANYGYTF. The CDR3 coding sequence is TGTGCCAGCAGCCTCAACAGGGGAGCTAACTATGGCTACACCTTC.

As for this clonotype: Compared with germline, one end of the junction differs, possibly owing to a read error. This CDR3 is CASSQEVVSGGPSKNIQYF. Written as DNA, the CDR3 is TGTGCCAGCAGCCAAGAAGTCGTATCGGGAGGGCCCAGCAAAAACATTCAGTACTTC. The chain has TRBV4-1 and TRBJ2-4, with 8 positions matching TRBD2. The CDR3 is made up of 19 amino acids. CDR1 MGHRA and CDR2 YSYEKL come from the germline V gene.

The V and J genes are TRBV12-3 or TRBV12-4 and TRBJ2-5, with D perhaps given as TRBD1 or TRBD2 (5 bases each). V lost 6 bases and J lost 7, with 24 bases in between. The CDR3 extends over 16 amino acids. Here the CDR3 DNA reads TGTGCCAGCAGCCGCCTACGGGACGCCGGGTATGGGACCCAGTACTTC. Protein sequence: CASSRLRDAGYGTQYF.

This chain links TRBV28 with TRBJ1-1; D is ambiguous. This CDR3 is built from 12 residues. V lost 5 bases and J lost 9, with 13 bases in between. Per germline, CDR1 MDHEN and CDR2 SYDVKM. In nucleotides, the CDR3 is TGTGCCAGCAGTGGTTCTGGAAGGAAAGCTTTCTTT. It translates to CASSGSGRKAFF.

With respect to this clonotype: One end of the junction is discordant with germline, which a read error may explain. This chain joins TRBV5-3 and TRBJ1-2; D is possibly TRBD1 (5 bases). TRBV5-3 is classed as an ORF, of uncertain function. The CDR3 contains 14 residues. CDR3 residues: CASSLERGSRGYTF. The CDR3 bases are TGTGCCAGCAGCTTGGAACGGGGCTCGAGAGGCTACACCTTC.

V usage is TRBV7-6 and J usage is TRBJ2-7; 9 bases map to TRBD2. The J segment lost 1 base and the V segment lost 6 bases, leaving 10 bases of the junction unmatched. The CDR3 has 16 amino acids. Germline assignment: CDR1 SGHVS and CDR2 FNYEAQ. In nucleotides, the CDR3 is TGTGCCAGCAGTAATGAGGGGACTAGCTTTTCCTACGAGCAGTACTTC. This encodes CASSNEGTSFSYEQYF.

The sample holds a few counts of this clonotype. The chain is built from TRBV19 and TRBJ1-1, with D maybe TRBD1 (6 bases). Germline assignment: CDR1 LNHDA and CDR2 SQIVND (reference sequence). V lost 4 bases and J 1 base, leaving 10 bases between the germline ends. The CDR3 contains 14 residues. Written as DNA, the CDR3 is TGTGCCAGTAGTACACAGGGCGGGAACACTGAAGCTTTCTTT. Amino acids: CASSTQGGNTEAFF. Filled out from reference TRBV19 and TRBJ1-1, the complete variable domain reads DGGITQSPKYLFRKEGQNVTLSCEQNLNHDAMYWYRQDPGQGLRLIYYSQIVNDFQKGDIAEGYSVSREKKESFPLTVTSAQKNPTAFYLCASSTQGGNTEAFFGQGTRLTVV.

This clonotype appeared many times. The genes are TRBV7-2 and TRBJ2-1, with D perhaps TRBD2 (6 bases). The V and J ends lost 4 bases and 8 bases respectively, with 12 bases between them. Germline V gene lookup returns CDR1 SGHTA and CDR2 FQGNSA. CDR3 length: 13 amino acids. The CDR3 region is CASSSTRAHEQFF. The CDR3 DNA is TGTGCCAGCAGCTCGACTAGAGCCCATGAGCAGTTCTTC.

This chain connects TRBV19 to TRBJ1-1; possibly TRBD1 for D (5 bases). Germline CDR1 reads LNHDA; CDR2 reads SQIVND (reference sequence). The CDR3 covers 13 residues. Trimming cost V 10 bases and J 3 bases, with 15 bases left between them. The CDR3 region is CATKEGRDTEAFF. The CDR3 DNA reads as TGTGCCACCAAGGAGGGGCGCGACACTGAAGCTTTCTTT.

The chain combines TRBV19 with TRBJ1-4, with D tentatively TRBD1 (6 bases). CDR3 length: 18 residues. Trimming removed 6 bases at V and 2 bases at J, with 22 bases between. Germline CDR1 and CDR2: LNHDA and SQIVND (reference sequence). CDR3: CASSPWGPEDITNEKLFF. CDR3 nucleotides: TGTGCCAGTAGCCCCTGGGGGCCAGAGGATATTACTAATGAAAAACTGTTTTTT.

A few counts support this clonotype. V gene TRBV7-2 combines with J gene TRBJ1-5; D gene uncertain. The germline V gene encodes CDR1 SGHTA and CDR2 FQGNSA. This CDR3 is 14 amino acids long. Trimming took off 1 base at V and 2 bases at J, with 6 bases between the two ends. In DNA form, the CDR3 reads TGTGCCAGCAGCTTAGGCTGGGGCAATCAGCCCCAGCATTTT. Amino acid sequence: CASSLGWGNQPQHF.

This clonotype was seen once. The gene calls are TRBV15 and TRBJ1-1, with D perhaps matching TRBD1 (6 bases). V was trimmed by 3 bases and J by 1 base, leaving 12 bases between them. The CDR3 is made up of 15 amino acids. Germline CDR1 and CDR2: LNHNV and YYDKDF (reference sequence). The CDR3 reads CATSRVRGPNTEAFF. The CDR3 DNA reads TGTGCCACCAGCAGGGTCAGGGGCCCGAACACTGAAGCTTTCTTT.

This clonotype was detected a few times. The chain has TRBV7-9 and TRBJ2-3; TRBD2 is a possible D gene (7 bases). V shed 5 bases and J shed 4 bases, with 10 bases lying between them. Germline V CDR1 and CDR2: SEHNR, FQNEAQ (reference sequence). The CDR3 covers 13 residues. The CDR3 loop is CASSRGAADTQYF. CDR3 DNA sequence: TGTGCCAGCAGCCGGGGGGCCGCAGATACGCAGTATTTT.

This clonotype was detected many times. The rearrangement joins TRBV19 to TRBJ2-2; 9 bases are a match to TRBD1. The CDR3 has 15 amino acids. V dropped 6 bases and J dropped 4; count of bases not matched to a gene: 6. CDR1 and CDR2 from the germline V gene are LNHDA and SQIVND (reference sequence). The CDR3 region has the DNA TGTGCCAGTAGCCGGGACAGGGAGTTCACCGGGGAGCTGTTTTTT. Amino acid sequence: CASSRDREFTGELFF.

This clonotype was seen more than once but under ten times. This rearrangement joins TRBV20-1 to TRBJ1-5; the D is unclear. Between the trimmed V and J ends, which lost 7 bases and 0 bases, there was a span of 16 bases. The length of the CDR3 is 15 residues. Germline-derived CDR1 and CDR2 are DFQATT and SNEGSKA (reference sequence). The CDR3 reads CSVQPGGVSNQPQHF. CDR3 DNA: TGCAGTGTCCAACCAGGCGGGGTTAGCAATCAGCCCCAGCATTTT.

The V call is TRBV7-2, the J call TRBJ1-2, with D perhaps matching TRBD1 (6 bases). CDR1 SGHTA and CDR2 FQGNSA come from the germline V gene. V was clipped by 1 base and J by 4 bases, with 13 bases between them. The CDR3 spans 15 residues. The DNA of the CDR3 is TGTGCCAGCAGCTTAGAGGGGGACGTGAGCTATGGCTACACCTTC. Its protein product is CASSLEGDVSYGYTF.

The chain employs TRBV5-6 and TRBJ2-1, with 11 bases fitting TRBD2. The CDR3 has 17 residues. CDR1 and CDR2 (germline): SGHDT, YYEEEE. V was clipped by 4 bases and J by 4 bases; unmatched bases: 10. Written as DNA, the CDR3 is TGTGCCAGCAGCCCCCCCCCCGGGACTAGCGGTTACAATGAGCAGTTCTTC. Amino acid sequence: CASSPPPGTSGYNEQFF.

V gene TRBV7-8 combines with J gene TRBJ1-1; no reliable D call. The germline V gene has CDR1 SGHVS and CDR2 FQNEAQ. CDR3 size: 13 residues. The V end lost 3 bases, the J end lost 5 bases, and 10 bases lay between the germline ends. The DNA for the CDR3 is TGTGCCAGCAGCTTGCAAATGGGGACTGAAGCTTTCTTT. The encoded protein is CASSLQMGTEAFF.

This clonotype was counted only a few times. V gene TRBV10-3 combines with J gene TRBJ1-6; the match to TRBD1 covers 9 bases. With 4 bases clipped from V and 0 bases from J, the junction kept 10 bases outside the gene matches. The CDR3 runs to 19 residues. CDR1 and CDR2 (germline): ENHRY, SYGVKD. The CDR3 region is CAISAGGTGISSYNSPLHF. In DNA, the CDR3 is TGTGCCATCAGTGCGGGCGGGACAGGGATCAGCTCCTATAATTCACCCCTCCACTTT.

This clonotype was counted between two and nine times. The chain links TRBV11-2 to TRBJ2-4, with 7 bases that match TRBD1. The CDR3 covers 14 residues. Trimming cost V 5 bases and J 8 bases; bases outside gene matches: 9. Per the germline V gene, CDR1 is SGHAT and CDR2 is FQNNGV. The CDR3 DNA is TGTGCCAGCAGCGCGACAGGGTATGGGGACATTCAGTACTTC. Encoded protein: CASSATGYGDIQYF.

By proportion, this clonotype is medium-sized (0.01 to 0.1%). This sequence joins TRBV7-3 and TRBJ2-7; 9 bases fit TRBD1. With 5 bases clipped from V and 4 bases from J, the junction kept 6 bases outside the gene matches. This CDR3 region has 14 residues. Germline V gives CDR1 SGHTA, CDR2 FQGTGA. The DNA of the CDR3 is TGTGCCAGCAGCCAGGACAGGGGACAGTACGAGCAGTACTTC. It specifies CASSQDRGQYEQYF. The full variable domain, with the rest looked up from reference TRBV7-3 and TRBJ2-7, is GAGVSQTPSNKVTEKGKYVELRCDPISGHTALYWYRQSLGQGPEFLIYFQGTGAADDSGLPNDRFFAVRPEGSVSTLKIQRTERGDSAVYLCASSQDRGQYEQYFGPGTRLTVT.